This T cell receptor beta chain originates from a study of cytomegalovirus exposure and HLA in healthy donors. Points from the study as a whole: In an earlier analysis, in several hundred donors, most V segments appeared productive either ~87% or ~30% of the time. A link between a missense DCLRE1C variant and TCR beta V- and J-gene trimming emerged from a later analysis. An apparent linkage of common viral pathogens to several of the most significant clusters emerged in a later analysis.

Amplification used 60 Vbeta primers and 13 Jbeta primers. TCRdb keeps only in-frame clones here, not all; method: immunoSEQ multiplex PCR. Here the sample spans roughly 160,000 clones, roughly 75% being singletons. Remarks on this clone: Its matching antigen is unknown.

The clonotype was recovered from a woman in her forties in good health and CMV-seropositive. Sequencing was done on a sample of PBMCs.

The CDR3 DNA reads TGTGCCAGCAGCGTAGCTCCGGGACAGGGCGAGCAGTACTTC. Translation: CASSVAPGQGEQYF. V gene TRBV9 combines with J gene TRBJ2-7; 9 nucleotides align to TRBD1. V was clipped by 0 bases and J by 6 bases; unmatched bases: 4. This CDR3 region has 14 residues. Per the germline V gene, CDR1 is SGDLS and CDR2 is YYNGEE.